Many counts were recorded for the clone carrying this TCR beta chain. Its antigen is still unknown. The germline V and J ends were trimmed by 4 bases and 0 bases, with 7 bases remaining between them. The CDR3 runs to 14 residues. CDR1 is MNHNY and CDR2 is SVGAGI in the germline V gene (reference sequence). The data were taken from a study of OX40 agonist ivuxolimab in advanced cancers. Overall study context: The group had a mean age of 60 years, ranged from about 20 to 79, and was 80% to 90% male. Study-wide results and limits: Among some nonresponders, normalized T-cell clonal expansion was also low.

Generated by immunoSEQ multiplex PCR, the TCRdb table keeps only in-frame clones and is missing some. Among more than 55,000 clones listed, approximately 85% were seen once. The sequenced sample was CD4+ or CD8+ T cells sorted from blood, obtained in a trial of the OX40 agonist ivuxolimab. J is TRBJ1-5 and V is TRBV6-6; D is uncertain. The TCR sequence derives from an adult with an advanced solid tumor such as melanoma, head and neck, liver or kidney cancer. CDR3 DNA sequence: TGTGCCAGCAGTTGGTCCAATAGCAATCAGCCCCAGCATTTT. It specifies CASSWSNSNQPQHF.